This T cell receptor (beta chain) was recorded in a study of blood T cell repertoires in COVID-19. Seattle enrolled patients during active infection and tracked them longitudinally. The method was immunoSEQ multiplex PCR; TCRdb's version includes in-frame clones alone and lacks a portion of them. Among over 200,000 clones, 83% were seen once, and the ten largest hold 1.3%. Source material: peripheral blood. This clonotype was sampled from a woman between 25 and 40 years old with COVID-19, enrolled during active disease.

For the CDR3, the DNA is TGTGCCAGTAGTATGGGGACAGGGTGGAACACTGAAGCTTTCTTT. Its protein is CASSMGTGWNTEAFF. The genes are TRBV19 and TRBJ1-1; 9 bases map to TRBD1. The CDR3 is 15 residues long. The J segment lost 1 base and the V segment lost 3 bases, leaving 3 bases of the junction unmatched. Per the germline V gene, CDR1 is LNHDA and CDR2 is SQIVND (reference sequence).